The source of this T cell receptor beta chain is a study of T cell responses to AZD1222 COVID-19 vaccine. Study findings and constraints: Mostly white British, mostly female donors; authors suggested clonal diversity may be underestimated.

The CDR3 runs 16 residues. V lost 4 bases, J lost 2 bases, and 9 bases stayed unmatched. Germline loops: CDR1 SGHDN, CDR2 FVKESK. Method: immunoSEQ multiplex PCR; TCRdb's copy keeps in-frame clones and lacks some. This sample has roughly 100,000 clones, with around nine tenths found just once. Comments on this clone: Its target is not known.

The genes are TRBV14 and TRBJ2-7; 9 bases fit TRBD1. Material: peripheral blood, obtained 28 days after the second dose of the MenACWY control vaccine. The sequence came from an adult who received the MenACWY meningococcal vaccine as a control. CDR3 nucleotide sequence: TGTGCCAGCAGCCCGCACTCGGGACAGGGAACCTACGAGCAGTACTTC. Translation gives CASSPHSGQGTYEQYF.